The 13 T cell receptor beta chains presented below share a single source sample, sequenced in a study of cytomegalovirus exposure and HLA in healthy donors. Both 60 Vbeta primers and 13 Jbeta primers went into the PCR. Method: immunoSEQ multiplex PCR; TCRdb's copy keeps in-frame clones and lacks some. The sample contains about 150,000 clones, over 75% of which appear only once. Sequenced: PBMCs. The receptors shown here come from a middle-aged woman in good health and CMV-seropositive.

V is TRBV19 and J is TRBJ2-3; weak D call: TRBD2 (6 bases). The V gene's germline CDR1 is LNHDA and CDR2 SQIVND (reference sequence). V lost 3 bases and J lost 4, with 8 bases in between. CDR3 length equals 13 residues. The chain's CDR3 is CASSISSADTQYF. The DNA of the CDR3 is TGTGCCAGTAGTATCTCTAGCGCAGATACGCAGTATTTT.

The V and J genes are TRBV28 and TRBJ1-2, with TRBD1 matching 8 bases. V shed 5 bases and J 6 bases; nucleotides not matched to a gene: 8. Germline values: CDR1 MDHEN, CDR2 SYDVKM. The CDR3 totals 14 residues. In DNA form, the CDR3 reads TGTGCCAGCAGTAGAGGACAGGGAGTCAATGGCTACACCTTC. This encodes CASSRGQGVNGYTF.

The chain joins TRBV19 to TRBJ2-2, with D possibly TRBD2 on 5 matching bases. The CDR3 has 14 amino acids. Germline V gene lookup returns CDR1 LNHDA and CDR2 SQIVND (reference sequence). V was clipped by 1 base and J by 5 bases, with 8 bases between them. The CDR3 nucleotides read TGTGCCAGTAGTATAGCCCCGGGGACCGGGGAGCTGTTTTTT. This translates into CASSIAPGTGELFF.

The J gene is TRBJ2-1, the V gene TRBV25-1; 10 bases align to TRBD2. J gave up 8 bases and V 5 bases, and 3 bases lay outside the gene matches. Germline CDR1 and CDR2: MGHDK and SYGVNS. The CDR3 covers 13 residues. This CDR3 reads CASSSGRGDEQFF. CDR3 coding DNA: TGTGCCAGCAGTAGCGGGAGGGGCGATGAGCAGTTCTTC.

The rearrangement joins TRBV27 to TRBJ2-5; the match to TRBD1 covers 7 bases. With 2 bases clipped from V and 1 base from J, the junction kept 4 bases outside the gene matches. The CDR3 length is 15 residues. Germline CDR1 is MNHEY and CDR2 is SMNVEV (reference sequence). The CDR3 region is CASSLGTASQETQYF. In DNA form, the CDR3 reads TGTGCCAGCAGTTTAGGGACAGCAAGCCAAGAGACCCAGTACTTC.

The gene calls are TRBV9 and TRBJ1-4, with 7 nucleotides matching TRBD1. The CDR3 is 15 residues long. Trimming at V came to 4 bases and at J to 3 bases, leaving 6 bases not matched to a gene. The germline V gene has CDR1 SGDLS and CDR2 YYNGEE. The CDR3 coding sequence is TGTGCCAGCAGCTTCAACAGGGGACCTAATGAAAAACTGTTTTTT. Its protein product is CASSFNRGPNEKLFF.

The chain is built from TRBV29-1 and TRBJ2-5; 7 bases map to TRBD1. Germline V gives CDR1 SQVTM, CDR2 ANQGSEA. This CDR3 has 12 residues. Losses at the gene ends were 7 bases for V and 4 bases for J; bases not matched to a gene: 6. The CDR3 nucleotides read TGCAGCGCAGACAGGGTGGGAGAGACCCAGTACTTC. As protein: CSADRVGETQYF. Full variable domain (outside the CDR3, taken from reference TRBV29-1 and TRBJ2-5): SAVISQKPSRDICQRGTSLTIQCQVDSQVTMMFWYRQQPGQSLTLIATANQGSEATYESGFVIDKFPISRPNLTFSTLTVSNMSPEDSSIYLCSADRVGETQYFGPGTRLLVL.

The chain has TRBV5-4 and TRBJ1-2; 12 bases agree with TRBD1. The length of the CDR3 is 15 residues. Trimming cost V 4 bases and J 8 bases; bases outside gene matches: 9. Per the germline V gene, CDR1 is SGHNT and CDR2 is YYREEE (reference sequence). CDR3 sequence (DNA): TGTGCCAGCAGCATCCGGGACAGGGGGCGGAGCGGCTACACCTTC. Encoded protein: CASSIRDRGRSGYTF.

The chain carries TRBV29-1 and TRBJ1-2; the D gene is possibly TRBD1 (5 bases). V gave up 3 bases and J gave up 5 bases, with 7 bases separating them. This CDR3 has 11 residues. Looked up from germline, CDR1 is SQVTM and CDR2 is ANQGSEA. The CDR3 DNA follows: TGCAGCGTTGACTCAGGGTATGGCTACACCTTC. Translation: CSVDSGYGYTF.

The chain recombines TRBV6-5 with TRBJ1-1; D is uncertain. The CDR3 consists of 12 residues. Deletions cut 2 bases from V and 11 bases from J, with 12 bases between. Germline lookup yields CDR1 MNHEY and CDR2 SVGAGI. In DNA, the CDR3 is TGTGCCAGCAGTTACCGGACTTTACCCGCTTTCTTT. Translation: CASSYRTLPAFF.

This clone was counted a few times. V gene TRBV4-1 combines with J gene TRBJ2-5; TRBD1 might be the D (6 bases). Trimming took off 4 bases at V and 2 bases at J, with 14 bases between the two ends. The CDR3 has 15 residues. Germline V gives CDR1 MGHRA, CDR2 YSYEKL. The CDR3: CASSLEGGKQETQYF. In DNA form, the CDR3 reads TGCGCCAGCAGCCTGGAAGGGGGAAAACAAGAGACCCAGTACTTC.

The rearrangement links TRBV6-5 to TRBJ1-1; perhaps TRBD1 as D (5 bases). Germline CDR1 is MNHEY and CDR2 is SVGAGI. Deletions cut 8 bases from V and 1 base from J, with 8 bases between. The CDR3 has 12 residues. As DNA, the CDR3 is TGTGCCAGCCGGCAGGGGAACACTGAAGCTTTCTTT. Translating it yields CASRQGNTEAFF.

This sequence joins TRBV27 and TRBJ2-1; TRBD1 aligns across 7 bases. The length of the CDR3 is 13 residues. J was trimmed by 2 bases and V by 8 bases; bases with no gene match: 3. Germline V gene sequence: CDR1 MNHEY, CDR2 SMNVEV (reference sequence). The CDR3 sequence is CASRQGAYNEQFF. In nucleotides, the CDR3 is TGTGCCAGCCGACAGGGAGCCTACAATGAGCAGTTCTTC.